One sample yielded the 20 T cell receptor beta chains listed below, sequenced in a study of T cells in Graves' hyperthyroidism and ophthalmopathy. The CDR3 regions of TCR beta were amplified from RNA transcripts. The TCR CDR3 was amplified in a first-round RT-PCR using the HTBI primer set. TCRdb reprocessed the multiplex PCR reads via MiXCR and lists one record per CDR3 protein. In the table there are 400,000 to 550,000 distinct CDR3 sequences, around a quarter of which are singletons. Specimen: blood. These receptors all stem from a woman in her thirties with Graves' ophthalmopathy.

Ten or more counts support this clonotype. The rearrangement links TRBV7-8 to TRBJ1-1; D ambiguous. V was clipped by 0 bases and J by 8 bases, with 13 bases between them. CDR1 is SGHVS and CDR2 is FQNEAQ in the germline V gene. This CDR3 spans 14 amino acids. Here the CDR3 DNA reads TGTGCCAGCAGCTTAGCGGCCGGGCCTTGGGAAGCTTTCTTT. Translation: CASSLAAGPWEAFF.

This clonotype was counted at least ten times. This rearrangement joins TRBV19 to TRBJ1-3; D is possibly TRBD1 (6 bases). Germline V gives CDR1 LNHDA, CDR2 SQIVND (reference sequence). Between the trimmed V and J ends, which lost 6 bases and 2 bases, there was a span of 20 bases. The CDR3 covers 17 residues. The CDR3 here is CASRSPGDARPGNTIYF. CDR3 bases: TGTGCCAGTAGATCCCCAGGGGACGCGCGTCCTGGAAACACCATATATTTT. Full variable domain (remainder filled in from reference TRBV19 and TRBJ1-3): DGGITQSPKYLFRKEGQNVTLSCEQNLNHDAMYWYRQDPGQGLRLIYYSQIVNDFQKGDIAEGYSVSREKKESFPLTVTSAQKNPTAFYLCASRSPGDARPGNTIYFGEGSWLTVV.

This clonotype was seen repeatedly, ten times or more. The rearrangement uses TRBV2 and TRBJ2-7, with TRBD1 matching over 7 bases. The CDR3 sequence is 14 residues long. The trim removed 7 bases at V and 6 bases at J, leaving 12 bases unmatched. Germline V gives CDR1 SNHLY, CDR2 FYNNEI. Written as DNA, the CDR3 is TGTGCCAGCATTCTTGACAGGGTAAAACTCGAGCAGTACTTC. Its translation is CASILDRVKLEQYF.

This CDR3 reads CASSLAPGPRTGSNQPQHF. CDR3 bases: TGTGCCAGCAGTTTAGCGCCTGGACCAAGGACAGGGAGCAATCAGCCCCAGCATTTT. The chain carries TRBV12-3 or TRBV12-4 and TRBJ1-5; 8 bases align to TRBD1. The CDR3 spans 19 residues. Trimming took 0 bases from V and 1 from J; bases not matched to a gene: 11.

In its sample, this clonotype was seen many times. V is TRBV19 and J is TRBJ1-5; 9 nucleotides match TRBD1. V gave up 4 bases and J gave up 3 bases; unmatched junction bases: 4. The CDR3 spans 15 residues. The germline CDR1 and CDR2 sequences are LNHDA and SQIVND (reference sequence). The CDR3 loop is CASSKDRGDNQPQHF. The CDR3 DNA is TGTGCCAGTAGTAAGGACAGGGGAGACAATCAGCCCCAGCATTTT.

This clonotype has a count of ten or more. This chain joins TRBV6-1 and TRBJ1-5; D perhaps matches TRBD1 (6 bases). Germline V gene lookup returns CDR1 MNHNS and CDR2 SASEGT. This CDR3 has 13 residues. The V gene lost 6 bases and the J gene lost 1 base, with 7 bases spanning the gap. In nucleotides, the CDR3 is TGTGCCAGCAGGGGACACAGCAATCAGCCCCAGCATTTT. Its protein product is CASRGHSNQPQHF.

This clonotype appeared a few times. V usage is TRBV15 and J usage is TRBJ1-5, with 9 positions matching TRBD1. The CDR3 has 16 amino acids. Germline CDR1 is LNHNV and CDR2 is YYDKDF (reference sequence). Trimming removed 0 bases from V and 4 bases from J; junction bases left unmatched: 4. DNA of the CDR3: TGTGCCACCAGCAGAGAGCCCGGGACAGGGAATCAGCCCCAGCATTTT. It is translated as CATSREPGTGNQPQHF.

The rearrangement uses TRBV4-3 and TRBJ2-7; 11 bases are a match to TRBD2. J was trimmed by 5 bases and V by 3 bases; bases with no gene match: 9. Germline values: CDR1 LGHNA, CDR2 YSLEER. The CDR3 is 16 residues long. CDR3 amino acids: CASSQEIAGGPNEQYF. CDR3 DNA: TGCGCCAGCAGCCAGGAAATAGCGGGAGGGCCAAACGAGCAGTACTTC.

Ten or more counts support this clonotype. The V and J genes are TRBV11-2 and TRBJ2-2; 10 bases match TRBD1. The CDR3 length is 16 residues. The germline V gene has CDR1 SGHAT and CDR2 FQNNGV. V lost 5 bases and J lost 4; bases outside the gene matches: 7. The CDR3 sequence: CASSLYRDRGTGELFF. CDR3 bases: TGTGCCAGCAGCCTATACCGGGACAGGGGCACCGGGGAGCTGTTTTTT.

The table lists this clonotype with many counts. J is TRBJ1-3 and V is TRBV6-5; D remains unclear. CDR1 and CDR2 from the germline V gene are MNHEY and SVGAGI. This CDR3 has 14 amino acids. V lost 4 bases and J 0 bases, leaving 7 bases between the germline ends. Here the CDR3 reads CASSSSVSGNTIYF. The CDR3 DNA reads as TGTGCCAGCAGTTCCTCGGTCTCTGGAAACACCATATATTTT.

In its sample, this clonotype was seen many times. V is TRBV28 and J is TRBJ1-5, with D tentatively TRBD1 (5 bases). Trimming removed 3 bases at V and 2 bases at J, with 11 bases between. Germline lookup yields CDR1 MDHEN and CDR2 SYDVKM. The CDR3 contains 15 residues. CDR3 nucleotide sequence: TGTGCCAGCAGTTTTAACTGGGGGGGCAATCAGCCCCAGCATTTT. Protein product: CASSFNWGGNQPQHF.

This clonotype showed up many times. CDR3 nucleotide sequence: TGCGCCAGCAGCCCCGAGTGGGGTGGCGAGCAGTACTTC. This gives the protein CASSPEWGGEQYF. V usage is TRBV5-1 and J usage is TRBJ2-7; D unclear. The V gene's germline CDR1 is SGHRS and CDR2 YFSETQ. V shed 4 bases and J shed 6 bases, with 14 bases lying between them. The CDR3 sequence is 13 residues long.

This clonotype was detected ten times or more. The chain links TRBV4-3 to TRBJ2-7, with D possibly being TRBD1 (5 bases). Trimming stripped 0 bases from V and 2 bases from J, with 11 bases between. The germline V gene encodes CDR1 LGHNA and CDR2 YSLEER. The CDR3 runs 15 residues. The CDR3 is CASSQDPQGTYEQYF. The CDR3 DNA follows: TGCGCCAGCAGCCAAGATCCCCAGGGAACCTACGAGCAGTACTTC.

This clonotype was picked up many times. The chain uses TRBV10-3 and TRBJ2-7, with 7 bases identical to TRBD1. With 6 bases clipped from V and 4 bases from J, the junction kept 12 bases outside the gene matches. This CDR3 contains 15 residues. Germline V CDR1 and CDR2: ENHRY, SYGVKD. DNA for the CDR3: TGTGCCATCAGCTACCAATCGGGACAGTTATACGAGCAGTACTTC. Its translation: CAISYQSGQLYEQYF.

The chain employs TRBV6-1 and TRBJ2-2, with D perhaps TRBD1 or TRBD2 (6 bases each). This CDR3 has 16 amino acids. CDR1 and CDR2 (germline): MNHNS, SASEGT. Trimming removed 7 bases from V and 9 bases from J, with 24 bases in between. Here the CDR3 DNA reads TGTGCCAGCATCCACAAGAGGGGGGCCCTGACCTGGGAGCTGTTTTTT. Protein product: CASIHKRGALTWELFF.

Remarks on this clonotype: This could be a read error, since a much larger clone is one nucleotide away. The chain recombines TRBV7-3 with TRBJ1-1; D is possibly TRBD1 (6 bases). Germline V gene lookup returns CDR1 SGHTA and CDR2 FQGTGA. This CDR3 is 15 amino acids long. The CDR3 nucleotides are TGTGCCAGCAGCCCCACGACAGGTCAGAACACTGAAGCTTCCTTT. Amino acids: CASSPTTGQNTEASF.

This clonotype was recorded many times. The chain carries TRBV20-1 and TRBJ2-6; D unresolved. CDR1 and CDR2 (germline): DFQATT, SNEGSKA (reference sequence). CDR3 size: 14 residues. The V gene lost 6 bases and the J gene lost 2 bases, with 11 bases spanning the gap. The CDR3, as DNA: TGCAGTGCCAGCTGGGAACCTGGGGCCAACGTCCTGACTTTC. Amino acids: CSASWEPGANVLTF.

This clonotype came up many times. V and J are TRBV27 and TRBJ2-7, with a possible D match to TRBD2 (6 bases). The V gene's germline CDR1 is MNHEY and CDR2 SMNVEV (reference sequence). Trimming shortened V by 4 bases and J by 3 bases, and 13 bases separated the two germline ends. CDR3 length: 14 amino acids. CDR3 amino acids: CASSSSGLYYEQYF. Here the CDR3 DNA reads TGTGCCAGCAGTTCCTCGGGACTTTACTACGAGCAGTACTTC.

Points on this clonotype: Given a much more abundant clone one base away, this may be a read error. J is TRBJ1-1 and V is TRBV12-3 or TRBV12-4; 7 bases align to TRBD1. The CDR3 covers 13 residues. V shed 7 bases and J 1 base; nucleotides not matched to a gene: 3. The CDR3 DNA follows: TGTGCCAGCAAAGGGACAGAGAACACTGAAGCTTTCTTT. It yields the protein CASKGTENTEAFF.

This clonotype was counted many times. The chain has TRBV7-2 and TRBJ1-2, with 12 bases that match TRBD1. The CDR3 has 14 residues. After removal of 7 bases from V and 5 bases from J, the junction contained 5 bases not matched to a gene. In germline, CDR1 is SGHTA, CDR2 FQGNSA. In nucleotides, the CDR3 is TGTGCCAGCACCGGGGACAGGGGGCTATATGGCTACACCTTC. Its protein is CASTGDRGLYGYTF.